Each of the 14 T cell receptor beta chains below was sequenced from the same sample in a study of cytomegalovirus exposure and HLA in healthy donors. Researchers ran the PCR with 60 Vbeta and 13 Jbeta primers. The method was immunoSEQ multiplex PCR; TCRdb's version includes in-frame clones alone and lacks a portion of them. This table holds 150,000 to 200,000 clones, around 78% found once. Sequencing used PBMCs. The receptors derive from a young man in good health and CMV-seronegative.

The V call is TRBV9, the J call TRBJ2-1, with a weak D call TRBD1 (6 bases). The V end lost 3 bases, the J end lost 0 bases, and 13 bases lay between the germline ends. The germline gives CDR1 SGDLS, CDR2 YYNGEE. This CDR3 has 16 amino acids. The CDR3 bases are TGTGCCAGCAGCGCTGTTAGGGGGAGCTCCTACAATGAGCAGTTCTTC. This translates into CASSAVRGSSYNEQFF.

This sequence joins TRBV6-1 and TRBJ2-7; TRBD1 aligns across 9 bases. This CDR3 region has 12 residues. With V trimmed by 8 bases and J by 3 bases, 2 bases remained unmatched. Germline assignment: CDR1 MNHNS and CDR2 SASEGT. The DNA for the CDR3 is TGTGCCAGCTCGGACAGGGGCTACGAGCAGTACTTC. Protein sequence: CASSDRGYEQYF.

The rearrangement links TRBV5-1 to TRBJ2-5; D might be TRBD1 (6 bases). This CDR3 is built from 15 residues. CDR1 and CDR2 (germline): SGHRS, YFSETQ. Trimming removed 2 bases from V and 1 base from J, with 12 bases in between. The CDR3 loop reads CASSFGPGAQETQYF. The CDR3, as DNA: TGCGCCAGCAGCTTCGGTCCAGGGGCCCAAGAGACCCAGTACTTC.

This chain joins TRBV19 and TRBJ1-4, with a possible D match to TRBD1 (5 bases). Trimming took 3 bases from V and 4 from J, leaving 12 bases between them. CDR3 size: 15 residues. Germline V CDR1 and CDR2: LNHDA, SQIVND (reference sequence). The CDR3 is CASSIGGTRNEKLFF. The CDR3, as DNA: TGTGCCAGTAGTATTGGGGGGACTCGTAATGAAAAACTGTTTTTT.

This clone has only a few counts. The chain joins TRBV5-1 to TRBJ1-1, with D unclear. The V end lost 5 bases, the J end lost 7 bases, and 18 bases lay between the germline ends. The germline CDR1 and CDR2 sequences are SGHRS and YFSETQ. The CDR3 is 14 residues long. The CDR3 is CASSPPSSSGEAFF. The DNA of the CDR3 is TGCGCCAGCAGTCCTCCTTCTTCGTCCGGTGAAGCTTTCTTT. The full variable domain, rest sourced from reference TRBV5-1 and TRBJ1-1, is KAGVTQTPRYLIKTRGQQVTLSCSPISGHRSVSWYQQTPGQGLQFLFEYFSETQRNKGNFPGRFSGRQFSNSRSEMNVSTLELGDSALYLCASSPPSSSGEAFFGQGTRLTVV.

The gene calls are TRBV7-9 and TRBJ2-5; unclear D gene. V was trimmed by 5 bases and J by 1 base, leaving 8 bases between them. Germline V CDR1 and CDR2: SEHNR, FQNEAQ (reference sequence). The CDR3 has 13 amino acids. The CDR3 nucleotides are TGTGCCAGCAGCCCTGCGGTCCAAGAGACCCAGTACTTC. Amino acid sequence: CASSPAVQETQYF.

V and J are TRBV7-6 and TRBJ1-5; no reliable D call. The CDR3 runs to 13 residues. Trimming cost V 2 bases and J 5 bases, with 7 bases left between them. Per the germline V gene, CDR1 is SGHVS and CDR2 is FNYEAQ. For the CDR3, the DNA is TGTGCCAGCAGCTTATCCGGGGATCAGCCCCAGCATTTT. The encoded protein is CASSLSGDQPQHF.

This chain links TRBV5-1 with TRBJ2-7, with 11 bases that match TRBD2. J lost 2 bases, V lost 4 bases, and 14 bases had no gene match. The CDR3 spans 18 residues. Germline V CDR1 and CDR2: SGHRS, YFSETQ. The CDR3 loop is CASSPRTPGTSGTYEQYF. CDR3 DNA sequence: TGCGCCAGCAGCCCTCGGACGCCTGGGACTAGCGGCACCTACGAGCAGTACTTC.

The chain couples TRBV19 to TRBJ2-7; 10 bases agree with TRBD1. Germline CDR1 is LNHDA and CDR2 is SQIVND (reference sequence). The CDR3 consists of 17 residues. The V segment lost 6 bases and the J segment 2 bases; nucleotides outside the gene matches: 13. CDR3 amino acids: CASSPTWDRGNPYEQYF. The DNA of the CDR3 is TGTGCCAGTAGCCCTACCTGGGACAGGGGAAATCCCTACGAGCAGTACTTC.

CDR3: CASSPQLQDFGGELFF. The CDR3 DNA reads TGTGCCAGCAGCCCGCAGTTACAGGATTTTGGCGGGGAGCTGTTTTTT. V gene TRBV9 combines with J gene TRBJ2-2, with a weak D call TRBD1 (5 bases). Germline V gene lookup returns CDR1 SGDLS and CDR2 YYNGEE. The CDR3 runs 16 residues. V dropped 4 bases and J dropped 7 bases, with 20 bases sitting between them.

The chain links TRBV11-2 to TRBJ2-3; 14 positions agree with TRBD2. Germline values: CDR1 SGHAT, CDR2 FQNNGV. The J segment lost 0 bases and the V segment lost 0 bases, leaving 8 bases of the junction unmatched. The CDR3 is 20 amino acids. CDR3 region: CASSLDPGLAGVGSTDTQYF. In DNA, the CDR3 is TGTGCCAGCAGCTTAGACCCGGGACTAGCGGGAGTCGGTAGCACAGATACGCAGTATTTT.

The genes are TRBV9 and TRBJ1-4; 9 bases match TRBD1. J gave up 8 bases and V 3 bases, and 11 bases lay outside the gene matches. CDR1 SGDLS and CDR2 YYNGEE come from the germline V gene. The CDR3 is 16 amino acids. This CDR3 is CASSETPGQGDEKLFF. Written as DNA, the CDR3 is TGTGCCAGCAGCGAGACTCCGGGACAGGGAGACGAAAAACTGTTTTTT.

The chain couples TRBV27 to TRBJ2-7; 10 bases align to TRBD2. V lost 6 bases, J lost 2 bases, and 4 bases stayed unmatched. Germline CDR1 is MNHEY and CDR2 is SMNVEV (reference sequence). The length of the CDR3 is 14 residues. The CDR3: CASSLAGDAYEQYF. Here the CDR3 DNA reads TGTGCCAGCAGCCTAGCGGGGGACGCCTACGAGCAGTACTTC.

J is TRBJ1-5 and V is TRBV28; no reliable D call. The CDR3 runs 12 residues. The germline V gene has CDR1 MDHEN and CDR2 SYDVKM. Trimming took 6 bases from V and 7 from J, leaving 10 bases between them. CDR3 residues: CASRGTGQPQHF. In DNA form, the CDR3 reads TGTGCCAGCAGGGGTACGGGACAGCCCCAGCATTTT.